This passage covers 15 T cell receptor beta chains from one sample sequenced in a study of cytomegalovirus exposure and HLA in healthy donors (dated by TCRdb to 2016 to 2017). The library was prepared using the immunoSEQ multiplex PCR assay. For the multiplex PCR, a mixture combining 60 forward primers for TCR Vbeta segments and 13 reverse primers for TCR Jbeta segments was used. In TCRdb, the immuneACCESS table is reduced to in-frame sequences with V and J assigned. These tables do not hold every clone; where another copy was compared, an unresolved V gene accounts for under half, and the others remain unexplained. Within this sample are 100,000 to 150,000 clones, with 78% of them counted one time only. The ten largest clones take up 1.3% to 1.5% of the sample. The sequencing sample was made of PBMCs. The receptors were sampled from a female donor in good health and CMV-seronegative.

The V gene is TRBV10-3, the J gene TRBJ2-2, with 7 bases identical to TRBD2. CDR1 and CDR2 (germline): ENHRY, SYGVKD. V lost 8 bases, J lost 3 bases, and 6 bases stayed unmatched. The CDR3 runs 14 residues. CDR3 sequence: CAIGGLADTGELFF. CDR3 nucleotides: TGTGCCATCGGAGGGCTAGCGGACACCGGGGAGCTGTTTTTT.

J is TRBJ1-2 and V is TRBV30; D is unclear. From germline, CDR1 is GTSNPN and CDR2 SVGIG (reference sequence). The CDR3 consists of 11 residues. V lost 0 bases and J 6 bases, leaving 5 bases between the germline ends. DNA of the CDR3: TGTGCCTGGAGTGTTCAGGATGGCTACACCTTC. Translated, it gives CAWSVQDGYTF.

The chain combines TRBV7-2 with TRBJ2-7; D might be TRBD2 (5 bases). The V gene's germline CDR1 is SGHTA and CDR2 FQGNSA. With 2 bases removed from V and 2 bases from J, the gap between germline ends came to 7 bases. The CDR3 is made up of 13 amino acids. The CDR3 nucleotides read TGTGCCAGCAGCTTAAGGGAGCCCTACGAGCAGTACTTC. Its translation: CASSLREPYEQYF. The full variable domain, in which reference TRBV7-2 and TRBJ2-7 provide the parts outside the CDR3, is GAGVSQSPSNKVTEKGKDVELRCDPISGHTALYWYRQSLGQGLEFLIYFQGNSAPDKSGLPSDRFSAERTGGSVSTLTIQRTQQEDSAVYLCASSLREPYEQYFGPGTRLTVT.

Of note for this clone: This specimen includes other DNA sequences encoding the same CDR3. The chain employs TRBV6-1 and TRBJ2-1, with 12 positions matching TRBD2. The CDR3 is made up of 15 amino acids. With V trimmed by 3 bases and J by 4 bases, 1 base remained unmatched. Germline assignment: CDR1 MNHNS and CDR2 SASEGT. Written as DNA, the CDR3 is TGTGCCAGCAGTGAGACTAGCGGGAGTTACAATGAGCAGTTCTTC. Its protein is CASSETSGSYNEQFF.

The chain uses TRBV1 and TRBJ2-7; the DNA was not used to check the table's D call, TRBD1. TRBV1 is reported as a pseudogene. The CDR3 covers 16 residues. CDR3 in amino acids: CTSSQDRTGFGYEQYF. DNA of the CDR3: TGCACCAGCAGCCAAGATAGGACAGGGTTCGGGTACGAGCAGTACTTC.

V and J are TRBV27 and TRBJ2-3; 8 bases match TRBD2. Trimming removed 6 bases from V and 4 bases from J; junction bases left unmatched: 12. This CDR3 comprises 16 residues. Germline-derived CDR1 and CDR2 are MNHEY and SMNVEV (reference sequence). CDR3 in DNA: TGTGCCAGCAGCTGGGAAGCGGGAGTGAGGGCAGATACGCAGTATTTT. This gives the protein CASSWEAGVRADTQYF.

V usage is TRBV27 and J usage is TRBJ1-5, with 8 bases fitting TRBD1. Germline CDR1 and CDR2: MNHEY and SMNVEV (reference sequence). The CDR3 sequence is 17 residues long. Germline trimming cut 6 bases from V and 3 bases from J; bases unmatched to any gene: 13. CDR3 coding DNA: TGTGCCAGCAGCCAAGCAGGGGGCAGGGTGATCAATCAGCCCCAGCATTTT. Translated, it gives CASSQAGGRVINQPQHF.

This rearrangement joins TRBV5-1 to TRBJ2-6, with TRBD2 as a possible D gene (5 bases). Germline CDR1 and CDR2: SGHRS and YFSETQ. The CDR3 loop spans 18 amino acids. The germline V and J ends were trimmed by 0 bases and 2 bases, with 15 bases remaining between them. The CDR3 DNA is TGCGCCAGCAGCTTGGAGGCCATTCTGGAGGCTGGGGCCAACGTCCTGACTTTC. Translation gives CASSLEAILEAGANVLTF.

The V and J genes are TRBV30 and TRBJ2-1; 8 nucleotides line up with TRBD2. This CDR3 has 15 amino acids. CDR1 is GTSNPN and CDR2 is SVGIG in the germline V gene (reference sequence). J was trimmed by 6 bases and V by 8 bases; bases with no gene match: 15. The CDR3 bases are TGTGCCGGATTAACCCCAGGACTAGCATCCAATGAGCAGTTCTTC. This translates into CAGLTPGLASNEQFF. Looking up the rest from reference TRBV30 and TRBJ2-1 gives the full variable domain: SQTIHQWPATLVQPVGSPLSLECTVEGTSNPNLYWYRQAAGRGLQLLFYSVGIGQISSEVPQNLSASRPQDRQFILSSKKLLLSDSGFYLCAGLTPGLASNEQFFGPGTRLTVL.

J is TRBJ2-1 and V is TRBV9; TRBD2 matches 7 bases. The CDR3 is 16 amino acids. Trimming took 4 bases from V and 7 from J; bases not matched to a gene: 14. Germline-derived CDR1 and CDR2 are SGDLS and YYNGEE. The CDR3 DNA reads as TGTGCCAGCAGCACCCGGACTAGAAGTATCGTTAATGAGCAGTTCTTC. Encoded protein: CASSTRTRSIVNEQFF.

This chain connects TRBV5-5 to TRBJ2-7; 7 bases fit TRBD1. Germline lookup yields CDR1 SGHKS and CDR2 YYEKEE (reference sequence). V lost 5 bases and J lost 4; bases outside the gene matches: 15. The CDR3 is 16 amino acids. The CDR3 reads CASRPSLDRVQYEQYF. The CDR3 nucleotides read TGTGCCAGCAGGCCAAGCCTCGACAGGGTCCAGTACGAGCAGTACTTC.

The chain joins TRBV7-3 to TRBJ2-1; tentative D call: TRBD1 (6 bases). The CDR3 contains 13 residues. CDR1 is SGHTA and CDR2 is FQGTGA in the germline V gene. V lost 5 bases and J 9 bases, leaving 14 bases between the germline ends. This CDR3 is CASSQLQGGEQFF. The CDR3 region has the DNA TGTGCCAGCAGCCAACTCCAAGGGGGTGAGCAGTTCTTC.

The sample holds one count of this clone. This chain connects TRBV9 to TRBJ2-3; 8 bases match TRBD2. With V trimmed by 3 bases and J by 2 bases, 5 bases remained unmatched. Looked up from germline, CDR1 is SGDLS and CDR2 is YYNGEE. This CDR3 region has 15 residues. The DNA of the CDR3 is TGTGCCAGCAGCGGGGCGGGAGGCCCCACAGATACGCAGTATTTT. Translated, it gives CASSGAGGPTDTQYF. The whole variable domain, remainder taken from reference TRBV9 and TRBJ2-3, is DSGVTQTPKHLITATGQRVTLRCSPRSGDLSVYWYQQSLDQGLQFLIQYYNGEERAKGNILERFSAQQFPDLHSELNLSSLELGDSALYFCASSGAGGPTDTQYFGPGTRLTVL.

A remark on this clone: Its ends do not fully match the called genes, so a read error is possible. CDR3: CSSSLSGQGDYEQYF. The CDR3 nucleotides read TGTTCCAGCAGCCTCTCGGGACAGGGAGACTACGAGCAGTACTTC. The chain uses TRBV7-9 and TRBJ2-7; 9 nucleotides agree with TRBD1. The CDR3 loop spans 15 amino acids. Germline CDR1 reads SEHNR; CDR2 reads FQNEAQ (reference sequence).

This rearrangement joins TRBV9 to TRBJ1-2; no clear D gene. Germline CDR1 SGDLS, CDR2 YYNGEE. This CDR3 has 14 amino acids. V was clipped by 0 bases and J by 8 bases, with 14 bases between them. For the CDR3, the DNA is TGTGCCAGCAGCGTAGATAATGAGAGGGTCGGCTACACCTTC. Its translation is CASSVDNERVGYTF.